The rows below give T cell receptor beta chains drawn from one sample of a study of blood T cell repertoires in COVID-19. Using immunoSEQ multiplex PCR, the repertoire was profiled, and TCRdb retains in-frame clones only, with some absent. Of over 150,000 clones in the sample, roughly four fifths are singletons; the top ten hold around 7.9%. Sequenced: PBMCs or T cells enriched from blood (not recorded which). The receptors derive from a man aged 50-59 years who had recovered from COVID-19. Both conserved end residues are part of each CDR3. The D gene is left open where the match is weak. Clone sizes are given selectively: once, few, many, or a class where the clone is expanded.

CASSAGGRTEAFF	TGTGCCAGCAGTGCAGGGGGACGGACTGAAGCTTTCTTT	13	TRBD1	TRBV25-1	TRBJ1-1	-
CSAATGYGYTF	TGCAGCGCAGCGACAGGGTATGGCTACACCTTC	11	TRBD1	TRBV29-1	TRBJ1-2	-
CASSEVLGGAYNEQFF	TGTGCCAGCAGTGAAGTTCTCGGGGGGGCATACAATGAGCAGTTCTTC	16	TRBD2	TRBV2	TRBJ2-1	-
CASSPQRGYSSGNTIYF	TGTGCCAGCAGCCCACAAAGGGGTTATAGCTCTGGAAACACCATATATTTT	17	-	TRBV3-1/TRBV3-2	TRBJ1-3	-
CASSLDRGSRNTIYF	TGTGCCAGCAGCTTGGACAGGGGTTCTCGAAACACCATATATTTT	15	TRBD1	TRBV7-8	TRBJ1-3	-
CASSESSGVANTGELFF	TGCGCCAGCAGTGAGTCTAGCGGGGTTGCGAACACCGGGGAGCTGTTTTTT	17	TRBD2	TRBV10-2	TRBJ2-2	-
CATSRQQGIGYNSPLHF	TGTGCCACCAGCAGACAACAGGGAATCGGCTATAATTCACCCCTCCACTTT	17	-	TRBV15	TRBJ1-6	-
CASSVTGTSNTGELFF	TGTGCCAGCAGCGTTACAGGGACCTCGAACACCGGGGAGCTGTTTTTT	16	-	TRBV5-5	TRBJ2-2	-
CASSGTRQGGGGNQPQHF	TGTGCCAGCAGCGGAACGCGACAGGGAGGTGGCGGCAATCAGCCCCAGCATTTT	18	TRBD1	TRBV5-6	TRBJ1-5	-
CASSTRQMNTEAFF	TGTGCCAGCAGCACCCGACAGATGAACACTGAAGCTTTCTTT	14	-	TRBV4-2	TRBJ1-1	-
CASSLGPDRGLSEAFF	TGTGCCAGCAGCTTGGGCCCGGACAGGGGGCTCAGTGAAGCTTTCTTT	16	TRBD1	TRBV5-5	TRBJ1-1	-
CASSIEGYTGELFF	TGTGCCAGTAGTATCGAGGGTTACACCGGGGAGCTGTTTTTT	14	-	TRBV19	TRBJ2-2	-
CASSWGLAGVGELFF	TGTGCCAGCAGCTGGGGACTAGCGGGGGTCGGGGAGCTGTTTTTT	15	TRBD2	TRBV3-1/TRBV3-2	TRBJ2-2	once
CASSPQGVGSNQPQHF	TGTGCCAGCTCACCTCAGGGGGTCGGTAGCAATCAGCCCCAGCATTTT	16	TRBD1	TRBV18	TRBJ1-5	few
CATKRAGEEKLFF	TGTGCCACAAAACGGGCTGGGGAGGAAAAACTGTTTTTT	13	-	TRBV19	TRBJ1-4	once
CSVEEGRETCF	TGCAGCGTTGAAGAAGGTCGGGAGACGTGCTTC	11	-	TRBV29-1	TRBJ1-2	-
CASSDPSGITDTQYF	TGTGCCAGCAGTGACCCAAGCGGTATCACAGATACGCAGTATTTT	15	-	TRBV2	TRBJ2-3	-
CASSSGGLLSTNEKLFF	TGTGCCAGCAGCTCAGGGGGACTTCTTTCAACTAATGAAAAACTGTTTTTT	17	TRBD1	TRBV13	TRBJ1-4	-
CASSYLGADYGYTF	TGTGCCAGCAGCTACCTAGGGGCGGACTATGGCTACACCTTC	14	-	TRBV11-3	TRBJ1-2	few
CASSLLIETEAFF	TGTGCCAGCAGCCTCCTGATAGAGACTGAAGCTTTCTTT	13	-	TRBV7-8	TRBJ1-1	-
CASSPGGLRETQYF	TGCGCCAGCAGCCCTGGGGGACTTCGTGAGACCCAGTACTTC	14	-	TRBV4-1	TRBJ2-5	-
CSASWAGTGELFF	TGCAGTGCTAGTTGGGCTGGCACCGGGGAGCTGTTTTTT	13	-	TRBV20-1	TRBJ2-2	once
CASSALAYNEQFF	TGTGCCAGCAGTGCCCTAGCTTACAATGAGCAGTTCTTC	13	-	TRBV2	TRBJ2-1	-
CASRGTGGTGELFF	TGTGCCAGCAGGGGGACAGGGGGGACCGGGGAGCTGTTTTTT	14	TRBD1	TRBV27	TRBJ2-2	-
CASSAVYYGYTF	TGTGCCAGCAGTGCGGTCTACTATGGCTACACCTTC	12	-	TRBV6-6	TRBJ1-2	-
CASSRQGLGSNQPQHF	TGTGCCAGCAGCCGACAGGGCCTAGGGAGCAATCAGCCCCAGCATTTT	16	TRBD1	TRBV2	TRBJ1-5	-
CAWAGQGSSQPQHF	TGTGCCTGGGCCGGACAGGGGTCGAGTCAGCCCCAGCATTTT	14	TRBD1	TRBV30	TRBJ1-5	-
CASSLAAGLTYEQYF	TGTGCCAGCAGCTTAGCGGCGGGGCTTACGTACGAGCAGTACTTC	15	-	TRBV7-2	TRBJ2-7	-
CAISGTRNNSPLHF	TGTGCCATCAGTGGGACACGGAATAATTCACCCCTCCACTTT	14	-	TRBV10-3	TRBJ1-6	-
CSASGRGHHEQYF	TGCAGTGCTAGTGGCAGGGGGCACCACGAGCAGTACTTC	13	TRBD1	TRBV20-1	TRBJ2-7	-
CASSLVGLAGGEQYF	TGTGCCAGCAGCTTAGTCGGGCTAGCGGGTGGCGAGCAGTACTTC	15	TRBD2	TRBV7-2	TRBJ2-7	-
CSVLLAGYEQFF	TGCAGCGTCCTACTAGCGGGGTACGAGCAGTTCTTC	12	TRBD2	TRBV29-1	TRBJ2-1	-
CASSHSSGDYNEQFF	TGCGCCAGCAGCCACTCTAGCGGGGACTACAATGAGCAGTTCTTC	15	TRBD2	TRBV4-1	TRBJ2-1	once
CASSYDWREQYF	TGCGCCAGCAGTTACGATTGGCGGGAGCAGTACTTC	12	-	TRBV5-1	TRBJ2-7	-
CASSLGGMNTEAFF	TGTGCCAGCAGCTTAGGGGGCATGAACACTGAAGCTTTCTTT	14	-	TRBV7-2	TRBJ1-1	-
CASSGTFGEVSGNTIYF	TGTGCCAGCAGCGGAACTTTCGGGGAAGTCTCTGGAAACACCATATATTTT	17	-	TRBV9	TRBJ1-3	-
CASSVGQGAGEQYF	TGTGCCAGCAGCGTTGGACAGGGGGCAGGTGAGCAGTACTTC	14	TRBD1	TRBV9	TRBJ2-7	-
CASSPMQGARNTEAFF	TGTGCCAGCTCACCAATGCAGGGGGCGCGAAACACTGAAGCTTTCTTT	16	TRBD1	TRBV18	TRBJ1-1	-
CASKRQGLSTDTQYF	TGTGCCAGCAAGAGACAGGGATTAAGCACAGATACGCAGTATTTT	15	TRBD1	TRBV11-2	TRBJ2-3	-
CSVGGQDQPQHF	TGCAGCGTTGGGGGACAAGATCAGCCCCAGCATTTT	12	-	TRBV29-1	TRBJ1-5	-
CASSIGGQGGEKLFF	TGTGCCAGTAGTATTGGGGGACAGGGGGGTGAAAAACTGTTTTTT	15	TRBD1	TRBV19	TRBJ1-4	-
CSVQLTGTGGYGYTF	TGCAGCGTCCAACTTACCGGGACAGGGGGCTATGGCTACACCTTC	15	TRBD1	TRBV29-1	TRBJ1-2	-
CAISDETGPQHF	TGTGCCATCAGTGATGAAACAGGGCCCCAGCATTTT	12	-	TRBV10-3	TRBJ1-5	-